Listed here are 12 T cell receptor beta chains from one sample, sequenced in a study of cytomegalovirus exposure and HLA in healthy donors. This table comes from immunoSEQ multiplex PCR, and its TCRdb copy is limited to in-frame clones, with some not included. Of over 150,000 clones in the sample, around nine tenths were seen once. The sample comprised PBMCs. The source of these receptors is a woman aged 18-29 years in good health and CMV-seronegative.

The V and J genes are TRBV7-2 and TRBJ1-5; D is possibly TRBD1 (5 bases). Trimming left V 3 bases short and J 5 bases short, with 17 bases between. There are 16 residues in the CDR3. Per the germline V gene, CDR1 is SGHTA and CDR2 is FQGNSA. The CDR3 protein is CASSLIRGGFDQPQHF. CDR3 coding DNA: TGTGCCAGCAGCTTGATACGCGGGGGATTTGATCAGCCCCAGCATTTT.

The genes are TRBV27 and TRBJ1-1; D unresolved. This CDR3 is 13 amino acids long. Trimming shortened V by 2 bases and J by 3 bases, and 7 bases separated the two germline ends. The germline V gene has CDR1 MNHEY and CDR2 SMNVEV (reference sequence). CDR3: CASSLGSYTEAFF. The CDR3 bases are TGTGCCAGCAGTTTAGGTAGTTACACTGAAGCTTTCTTT.

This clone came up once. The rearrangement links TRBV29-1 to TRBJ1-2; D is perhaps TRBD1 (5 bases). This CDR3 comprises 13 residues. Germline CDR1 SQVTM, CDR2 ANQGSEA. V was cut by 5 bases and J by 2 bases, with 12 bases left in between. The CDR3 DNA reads TGCAGCGTTCGGGCTGCAGGGAACTATGGCTACACCTTC. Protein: CSVRAAGNYGYTF.

The CDR3 DNA is TGTGCCAGCAGCATCACACCGGGGGGGGCGAACACTGAAGCTTTCTTT. This translates into CASSITPGGANTEAFF. The V gene is TRBV4-2, the J gene TRBJ1-1, with D possibly being TRBD1 (6 bases). The V gene's germline CDR1 is LGHNA and CDR2 YNFKEQ. This CDR3 comprises 16 residues. V was cut by 5 bases and J by 1 base, with 17 bases left in between.

CDR3 DNA sequence: TGTGCCAGCAGCCCTCACAGGGAATCCAAAAACATTCAGTACTTC. This gives the protein CASSPHRESKNIQYF. The chain carries TRBV7-2 and TRBJ2-4; possibly TRBD1 for D (6 bases). Between the trimmed V and J ends, which lost 5 bases and 2 bases, there was a span of 13 bases. This CDR3 spans 15 amino acids. Germline V lookup: CDR1 SGHTA, CDR2 FQGNSA.

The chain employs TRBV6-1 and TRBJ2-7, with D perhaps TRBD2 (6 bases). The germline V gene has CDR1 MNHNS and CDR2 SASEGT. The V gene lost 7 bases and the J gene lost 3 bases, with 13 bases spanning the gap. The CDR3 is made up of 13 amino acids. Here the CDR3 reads CASKVGGNYEQYF. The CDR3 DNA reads TGTGCCAGCAAGGTAGGCGGGAACTACGAGCAGTACTTC.

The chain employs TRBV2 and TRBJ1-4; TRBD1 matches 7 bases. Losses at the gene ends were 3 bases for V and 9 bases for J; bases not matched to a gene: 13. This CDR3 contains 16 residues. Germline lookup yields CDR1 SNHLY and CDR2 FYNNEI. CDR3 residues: CASSDPRGPDRKKLFF. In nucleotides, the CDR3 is TGTGCCAGCAGTGATCCGAGGGGGCCGGACCGGAAAAAACTGTTTTTT.

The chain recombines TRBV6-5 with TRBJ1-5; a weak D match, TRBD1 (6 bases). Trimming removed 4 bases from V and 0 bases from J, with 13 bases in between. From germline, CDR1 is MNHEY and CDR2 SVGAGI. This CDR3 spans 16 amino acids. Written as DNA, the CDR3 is TGTGCCAGCAGTTCCTTACAGGGTTATAGCAATCAGCCCCAGCATTTT. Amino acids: CASSSLQGYSNQPQHF.

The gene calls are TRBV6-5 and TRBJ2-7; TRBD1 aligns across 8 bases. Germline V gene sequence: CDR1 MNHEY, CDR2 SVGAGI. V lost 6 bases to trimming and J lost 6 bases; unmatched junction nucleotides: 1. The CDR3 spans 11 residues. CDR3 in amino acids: CASRQGVEQYF. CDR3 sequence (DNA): TGTGCCAGCAGACAGGGGGTCGAGCAGTACTTC.

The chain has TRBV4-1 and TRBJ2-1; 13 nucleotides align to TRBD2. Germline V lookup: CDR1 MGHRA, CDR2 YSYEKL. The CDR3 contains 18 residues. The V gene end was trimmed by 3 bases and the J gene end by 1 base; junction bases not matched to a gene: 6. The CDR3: CASSQSGLAGTSYNEQFF. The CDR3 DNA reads TGCGCCAGCAGCCAGTCGGGACTAGCGGGGACGTCCTACAATGAGCAGTTCTTC.

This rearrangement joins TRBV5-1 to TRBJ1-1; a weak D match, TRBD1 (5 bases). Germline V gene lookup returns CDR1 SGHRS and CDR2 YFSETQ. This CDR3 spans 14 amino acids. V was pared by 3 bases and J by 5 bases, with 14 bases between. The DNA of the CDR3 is TGCGCCAGCAGCTCATCGGGGGGAAGGACTGAAGCTTTCTTT. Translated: CASSSSGGRTEAFF. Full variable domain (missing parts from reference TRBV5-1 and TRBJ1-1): KAGVTQTPRYLIKTRGQQVTLSCSPISGHRSVSWYQQTPGQGLQFLFEYFSETQRNKGNFPGRFSGRQFSNSRSEMNVSTLELGDSALYLCASSSSGGRTEAFFGQGTRLTVV.

The CDR3 region is CASSQPETFNSPLHF. The CDR3, as DNA: TGCGCCAGCAGCCAGCCGGAGACGTTTAATTCACCCCTCCACTTT. The chain links TRBV4-1 to TRBJ1-6; no clear D gene. The CDR3 covers 15 residues. Trimming left V 3 bases short and J 6 bases short, with 12 bases between. Germline CDR1 MGHRA, CDR2 YSYEKL.